The 17 T cell receptor beta chains below come from one sample, sequenced in a study of blood T cell repertoires in COVID-19. Profiling relied on immunoSEQ multiplex PCR, and the TCRdb table lists in-frame clones only, not all of them. This sample carries about 130,000 clones, approximately 86% of them seen once, and the ten largest clones take roughly 2.3%. Sequenced input: PBMCs or T cells enriched from blood (not recorded which). The receptors were gathered from a woman aged 50 to 60 who had recovered from COVID-19.

The chain recombines TRBV19 with TRBJ2-7; TRBD2 might be the D (5 bases). Looked up from germline, CDR1 is LNHDA and CDR2 is SQIVND (reference sequence). CDR3 length equals 15 residues. Trimming took 4 bases from V and 2 from J, leaving 15 bases between them. The CDR3 DNA reads as TGTGCCAGTAGTACCTACGAATCGGGGACCTACGAGCAGTACTTC. Its protein is CASSTYESGTYEQYF.

The gene calls are TRBV29-1 and TRBJ2-2; no definite D call. V lost 3 bases and J lost 8, with 10 bases in between. CDR3 size: 12 residues. CDR1 SQVTM and CDR2 ANQGSEA come from the germline V gene. The CDR3 DNA reads TGCAGCGTTGACACAGCCGCGGGGGAGCTGTTTTTT. It encodes CSVDTAAGELFF.

The genes are TRBV7-5 and TRBJ2-5; the listed D gene, TRBD2, was not tested against the DNA. TRBV7-5 corresponds to a pseudogene. CDR3 length: 11 amino acids. CDR3 sequence (DNA): TGTGCCAGAAGCGCTCCGGGGACCCAGTACTTC. This encodes CARSAPGTQYF.

This clone was picked up a small number of times. The CDR3 DNA follows: TGTGCCAGCAGCTTCGCGAGCCTCTACGAGCAGTACTTC. Amino acid sequence: CASSFASLYEQYF. The chain uses TRBV7-2 and TRBJ2-7; D not resolved. Trimming shortened V by 3 bases and J by 3 bases, and 9 bases separated the two germline ends. CDR3 length: 13 amino acids. The germline CDR1 and CDR2 sequences are SGHTA and FQGNSA.

At least ten counts were recorded for this clone. The chain employs TRBV9 and TRBJ1-6; 8 bases fit TRBD1. Germline CDR1 reads SGDLS; CDR2 reads YYNGEE. The V segment lost 2 bases and the J segment 10 bases; nucleotides outside the gene matches: 8. The CDR3 has 15 amino acids. The CDR3 nucleotides are TGTGCCAGCAGCGTTGGAAGGACAGGGAACTCACCCCTCCACTTT. Encoded protein: CASSVGRTGNSPLHF.

This rearrangement joins TRBV6-6 to TRBJ1-5, with a weak D call TRBD1 (6 bases). CDR1 MNHNY and CDR2 SVGAGI come from the germline V gene (reference sequence). The CDR3 covers 15 residues. V was clipped by 3 bases and J by 5 bases, with 14 bases between them. CDR3 bases: TGTGCCAGCAGTTATTCTAGGGGGAGGGATCAGCCCCAGCATTTT. Translation gives CASSYSRGRDQPQHF.

J is TRBJ1-4 and V is TRBV11-2; a weak D match, TRBD1 (6 bases). This CDR3 contains 19 residues. Germline assignment: CDR1 SGHAT and CDR2 FQNNGV. The V and J ends lost 0 bases and 3 bases respectively, with 20 bases between them. The CDR3 sequence is CASSLDRWGGLEPNEKLFF. CDR3 coding DNA: TGTGCCAGCAGCTTAGACCGGTGGGGGGGCTTGGAACCTAATGAAAAACTGTTTTTT.

This sequence joins TRBV11-3 and TRBJ1-1; D call uncertain. This CDR3 contains 13 residues. CDR1 is SGHNT and CDR2 is YENEEA in the germline V gene. The ends were cut back, 5 bases at V and 2 bases at J, with 9 bases in the middle. Here the CDR3 DNA reads TGTGCCAGCAGCAACTCCATCAACACTGAAGCTTTCTTT. This translates into CASSNSINTEAFF. The full variable domain, its missing parts supplied by reference TRBV11-3 and TRBJ1-1, is EAGVVQSPRYKIIEKKQPVAFWCNPISGHNTLYWYLQNLGQGPELLIRYENEEAVDDSQLPKDRFSAERLKGVDSTLKIQPAELGDSAVYLCASSNSINTEAFFGQGTRLTVV.

This chain uses TRBV3-1 (or the pseudogene TRBV3-2) with TRBJ2-7, with 8 bases lining up with TRBD2. CDR3 length equals 14 residues. Germline assignment: CDR1 LGHDT and CDR2 YNNKEL (reference sequence). V dropped 4 bases and J dropped 3; count of bases not matched to a gene: 5. The CDR3 DNA sequence: TGTGCCAGCAGCCCGAGAACTAGCGGCTACGAGCAGTACTTC. It encodes CASSPRTSGYEQYF.

The chain carries TRBV7-2 and TRBJ2-2; TRBD2 might be the D (6 bases). V was cut by 0 bases and J by 2 bases, with 13 bases left in between. Per the germline V gene, CDR1 is SGHTA and CDR2 is FQGNSA. The CDR3 is made up of 17 amino acids. As DNA, the CDR3 is TGTGCCAGCAGCTTAGCGGGGCTAGCGCTTAACACCGGGGAGCTGTTTTTT. Translating gives CASSLAGLALNTGELFF.

The J gene is TRBJ2-3, the V gene TRBV6-4; 8 bases line up with TRBD1. J was trimmed by 0 bases and V by 6 bases; bases with no gene match: 5. Germline assignment: CDR1 MRHNA and CDR2 SNTAGT. The CDR3 covers 15 residues. CDR3 nucleotides: TGTGCCAGCAGCGCCCAGGGGGCTAGCACAGATACGCAGTATTTT. Translating it yields CASSAQGASTDTQYF.

The chain has TRBV3-1 (or the pseudogene TRBV3-2) and TRBJ2-7, with D tentatively TRBD1 (5 bases). The CDR3 length is 11 residues. Germline V gene lookup returns CDR1 LGHDT and CDR2 YNNKEL (reference sequence). V was trimmed by 5 bases and J by 6 bases, leaving 8 bases between them. DNA for the CDR3: TGTGCCAGCAGCACAGGACCCGAGCAGTACTTC. Its protein product is CASSTGPEQYF.

V gene TRBV11-3 combines with J gene TRBJ2-7, with D possibly being TRBD1 (6 bases). The CDR3 is 14 amino acids. Looked up from germline, CDR1 is SGHNT and CDR2 is YENEEA. The V end lost 4 bases, the J end lost 7 bases, and 17 bases lay between the germline ends. The CDR3 sequence is CASSSATGSPEQYF. Here the CDR3 DNA reads TGTGCCAGCAGCTCCGCAACAGGGTCTCCGGAGCAGTACTTC.

The rearrangement uses TRBV10-3 and TRBJ1-3, with a weak D call TRBD1 (5 bases). The CDR3 consists of 15 residues. Trimming shortened V by 5 bases and J by 0 bases, and 11 bases separated the two germline ends. Germline CDR1 is ENHRY and CDR2 is SYGVKD. This CDR3 reads CAISPGLTSGNTIYF. The CDR3 DNA reads as TGTGCCATCAGTCCGGGACTGACCTCTGGAAACACCATATATTTT.

The rearrangement joins TRBV4-1 to TRBJ1-3, with a weak D call TRBD1 (6 bases). With 0 bases removed from V and 1 base from J, the gap between germline ends came to 7 bases. This CDR3 comprises 15 residues. CDR1 is MGHRA and CDR2 is YSYEKL in the germline V gene. The CDR3: CASSQEGQSGNTIYF. For the CDR3, the DNA is TGCGCCAGCAGCCAAGAAGGACAGTCTGGAAACACCATATATTTT.

V gene TRBV5-1 combines with J gene TRBJ2-2, with 11 positions matching TRBD1. With 4 bases clipped from V and 5 bases from J, the junction kept 13 bases outside the gene matches. The CDR3 loop spans 18 amino acids. The germline CDR1 and CDR2 sequences are SGHRS and YFSETQ. In nucleotides, the CDR3 is TGCGCCAGCAGCACAAGGACAGGGGGCTATGGAGGTACCGGGGAGCTGTTTTTT. Translating gives CASSTRTGGYGGTGELFF.

The V gene is TRBV19, the J gene TRBJ1-2; D not certain. Germline V gene lookup returns CDR1 LNHDA and CDR2 SQIVND (reference sequence). The CDR3 contains 14 residues. With 0 bases removed from V and 6 bases from J, the gap between germline ends came to 11 bases. For the CDR3, the DNA is TGTGCCAGTAGTATAGATCAACAGTTAAATGGCTACACCTTC. Residues: CASSIDQQLNGYTF.